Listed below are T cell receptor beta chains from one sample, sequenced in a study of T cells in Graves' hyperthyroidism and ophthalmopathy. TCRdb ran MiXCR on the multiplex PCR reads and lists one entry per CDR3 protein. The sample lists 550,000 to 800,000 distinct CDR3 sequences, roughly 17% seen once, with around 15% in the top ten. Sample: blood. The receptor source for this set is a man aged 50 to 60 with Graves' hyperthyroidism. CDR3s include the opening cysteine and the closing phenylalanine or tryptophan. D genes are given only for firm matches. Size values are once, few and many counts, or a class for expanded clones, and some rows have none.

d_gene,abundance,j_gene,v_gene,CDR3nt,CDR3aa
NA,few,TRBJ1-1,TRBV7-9,TGTGCCAGCAGCTTAGTTAGCGCTGAAGCTTTCTTT,CASSLVSAEAFF
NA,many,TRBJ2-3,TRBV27,TGTGCCAGCAGTTCCCTAAGGGATACGCAGTATTTT,CASSSLRDTQYF
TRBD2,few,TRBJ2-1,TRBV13,TGTGCCAGCAGCTTAAGTCTAGCGGGAGGGCCATGGTATGAGCAGTTCTTC,CASSLSLAGGPWYEQFF
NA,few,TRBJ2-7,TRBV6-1,TGTGCCAGCAAATCGCCCGGGACGGGGGACTACGAGCAGTACTTC,CASKSPGTGDYEQYF
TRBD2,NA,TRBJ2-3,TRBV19,TGTGCCAGTACTAAGCGGGAGCAGAGCACAGATACGCAGTATTTT,CASTKREQSTDTQYF
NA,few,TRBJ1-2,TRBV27,TGTGCCAGCAGTGGAGGGAATGGCTACACCTTC,CASSGGNGYTF
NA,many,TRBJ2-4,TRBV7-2,TGTGCCAGCAGCCCCAGGGGGGTAGGGCAAAACATTCAGTACTTC,CASSPRGVGQNIQYF
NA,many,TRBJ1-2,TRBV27,TGTGCCAGCAGGAAGACAGGCTCTAACTATGGCTACACCTTC,CASRKTGSNYGYTF
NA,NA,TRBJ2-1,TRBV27,TGTGCCAGCAGTACAGTTTCTCCCTACAATGAGCAGTTCTTC,CASSTVSPYNEQFF
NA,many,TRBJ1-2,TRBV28,TGTGCCAGCAGGGTACGCAGGGGAGGGAATGGCTACACCTTC,CASRVRRGGNGYTF
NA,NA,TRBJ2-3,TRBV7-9,TGTGCCAGCAGCTTAGCGAGTCACCATACGCAGTATTTT,CASSLASHHTQYF
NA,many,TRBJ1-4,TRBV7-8,TGTGCCAGCAGCTCCTCCCCCGCCACAAATGAAAAACTGTTTTTT,CASSSSPATNEKLFF
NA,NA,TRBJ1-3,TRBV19,TGTGCCAGCATCGATTTGTCAGGGTCTGGAAACACCATATATTTT,CASIDLSGSGNTIYF
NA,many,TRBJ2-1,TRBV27,TGTGCCAGCAGTAGTCGCCCCCGCAATGAGCAGTTCTTC,CASSSRPRNEQFF
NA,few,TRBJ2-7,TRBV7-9,TGTGCCAGCAGCTCTTACCAGTTGTCTTACGAGCAGTACTTC,CASSSYQLSYEQYF
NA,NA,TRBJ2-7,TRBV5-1,TGCGCCAGCAGCCCGGAGCTAGGGGAGCAGTACTTC,CASSPELGEQYF
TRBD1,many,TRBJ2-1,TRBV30,TGTGCCTCCCTATGGACAGGATTATCTTCAGCCTACAATGAGCAGTTCTTC,CASLWTGLSSAYNEQFF
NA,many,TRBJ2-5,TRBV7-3,TGTGCCAGCAGCTTATTGGAGAGAGGAGAGACCCAGTACTTC,CASSLLERGETQYF
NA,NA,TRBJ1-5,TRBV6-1,TGTGCCAGCAGACTGGGACGGGGAGATCAGCCCCAGCATTTT,CASRLGRGDQPQHF
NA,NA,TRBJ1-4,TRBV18,TGTGCCAGCTCTCCAAGACATACAACTAATGAAAAACTGTTTTTT,CASSPRHTTNEKLFF
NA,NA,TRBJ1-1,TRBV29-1,TGCAGCGTTGCTATTCAGCCCCTGGGCACTGAAGCTTTCTTT,CSVAIQPLGTEAFF
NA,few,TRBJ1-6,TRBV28,TGTGCCAGCACTCAATCGGAGACCTATAATTCACCCCTCCACTTT,CASTQSETYNSPLHF
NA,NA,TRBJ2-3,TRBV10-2,TGCGCCAGCAGTCGTTTAGCGCTGAGCACAGATACGCAGTATTTT,CASSRLALSTDTQYF
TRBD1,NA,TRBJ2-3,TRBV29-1,TGCAGCGGCTACCGGGACAGGGATCAGTATTTT,CSGYRDRDQYF
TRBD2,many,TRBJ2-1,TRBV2,TGTGCCAGCAGGCTCACTAGCGGGAGCCGCAATGAGCAGTTCTTC,CASRLTSGSRNEQFF
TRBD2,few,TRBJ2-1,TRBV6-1,TGTGCCAGCAGTGGGCGGGGGGACCTAGAGTTCTTC,CASSGRGDLEFF
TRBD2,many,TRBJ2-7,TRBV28,TGTGCCAGCAGTCTCCGGGAGGCACAGCATACGGGGCAGTACTTC,CASSLREAQHTGQYF
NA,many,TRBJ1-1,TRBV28,TGTGCCAGCAGTTGGAACACTGAAGCTTTCTTT,CASSWNTEAFF
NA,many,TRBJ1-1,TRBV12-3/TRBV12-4,TGTGCCAGCAGTCCACCGGGGTGGCCTGAAGCTTTCTTT,CASSPPGWPEAFF
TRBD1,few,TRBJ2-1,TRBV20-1,TGCAGTGCTAGAGACGACGGGACAGGATACAATGAGCAGTTCTTC,CSARDDGTGYNEQFF
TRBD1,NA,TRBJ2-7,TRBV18,TGTGCCAGCTCACCACCGGGGGACAGCGTCTCCTACGAGCAGTACTTC,CASSPPGDSVSYEQYF
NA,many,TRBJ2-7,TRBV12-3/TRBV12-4,TGTGCCAGCAGTCACCAGTCGGGCGCTGCCTACGAGCAGTACTTC,CASSHQSGAAYEQYF
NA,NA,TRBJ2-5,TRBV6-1,TGTGCCAGCAGTGCTAGGGGGAGAGAAGAGACCCAGTACTTC,CASSARGREETQYF
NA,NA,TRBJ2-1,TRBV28,TGTGCCAGCAGTTTACAGGAGCCCTACAATGAGCAGTTCTTC,CASSLQEPYNEQFF
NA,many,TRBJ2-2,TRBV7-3,TGTGCCAGCAGCTTAATCCCTAGTAGTACCGGGGAGCTGTTTTTT,CASSLIPSSTGELFF
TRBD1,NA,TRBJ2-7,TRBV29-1,TGCAGCGTTTATACCGGGACAGGGGGCTACGAGCAGTACTTC,CSVYTGTGGYEQYF
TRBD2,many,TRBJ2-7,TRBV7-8,TGTGCCAGCAGCTTCCTAGCGGATTACTCCTACGAGCAGTACTTC,CASSFLADYSYEQYF
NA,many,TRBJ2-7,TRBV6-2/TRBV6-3,TGTGCCAGCAGTTACGCCTTGAGGGACGAGCAGTACTTC,CASSYALRDEQYF
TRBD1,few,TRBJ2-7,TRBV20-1,TGCAGTGCTAGCGACAGGGTTCATGGCGAGCAGTACTTC,CSASDRVHGEQYF
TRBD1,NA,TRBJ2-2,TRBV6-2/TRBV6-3,TGTGCCAGCAAGAGGGGGCTCGCCGGGGAGCTGTTTTTT,CASKRGLAGELFF
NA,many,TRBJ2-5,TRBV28,TGTGCCACCCGCCAAGAGACCCAGTACTTC,CATRQETQYF
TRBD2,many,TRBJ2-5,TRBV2,TGTGCCAGTAACAGACTAGCGGGAGAAGAGACCCAGTACTTC,CASNRLAGEETQYF
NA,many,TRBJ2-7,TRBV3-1,TGTGCCAGCAGGCAGACTGGCTACGAGCAGTACTTC,CASRQTGYEQYF
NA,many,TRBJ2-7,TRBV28,TGTGCCAGCAGTTTGTGGGCCTCCTACGAGCAGTACTTC,CASSLWASYEQYF
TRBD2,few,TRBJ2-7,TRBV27,TGTGCCAGCAGTGGAAGACTAGCTGGGGAGCAGTACTTC,CASSGRLAGEQYF
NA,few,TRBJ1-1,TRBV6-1,TGTGCCAGCAGCCCCCAGGGGACGAGCACTGAAGCTTTCTTT,CASSPQGTSTEAFF
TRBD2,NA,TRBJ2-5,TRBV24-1,TGTGCCACCAGTGATTCCGGGACTAGCGAGAGGGAGACCCAGTACTTC,CATSDSGTSERETQYF
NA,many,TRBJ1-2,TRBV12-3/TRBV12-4,TGTGCCAGCTCACTTCAGTCGGGGTCCAGCGGCTACACCTTC,CASSLQSGSSGYTF
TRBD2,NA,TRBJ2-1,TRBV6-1,TGTGCCAGCAGCAACCTGGGACTAGATAACAATGAGCAGTTCTTC,CASSNLGLDNNEQFF
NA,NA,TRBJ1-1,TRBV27,TGTGCCAGCAGGTGGGCCACTGAAGCTTTCTTT,CASRWATEAFF
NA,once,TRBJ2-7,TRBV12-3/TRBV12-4,TGTGCCAGCAGTTCGAACGGACGAACCTACGAGCAGTACTTC,CASSSNGRTYEQYF
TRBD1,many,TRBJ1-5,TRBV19,TGTGCCAGTAAGCAGACCTCGACAGGGAGCAATCAGCCCCAGCATTTT,CASKQTSTGSNQPQHF
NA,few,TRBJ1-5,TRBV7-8,TGTGCCAGCAGCTTAGCGAATTATCAGCCCCAGCATTTT,CASSLANYQPQHF
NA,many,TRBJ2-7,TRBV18,TGTGCCAGCAGCCCCGGGGACTACGAGCAGTACTTC,CASSPGDYEQYF
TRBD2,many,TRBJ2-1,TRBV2,TGTGCCAGCAGGGACCCTCCCAGCGGGAGCTACAATGAGCAGTTCTTC,CASRDPPSGSYNEQFF
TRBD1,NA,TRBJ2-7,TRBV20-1,TGCAGTGCTAGAGAGTGGGACAGTCACTACGAGCAGTACTTC,CSAREWDSHYEQYF
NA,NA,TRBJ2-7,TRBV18,TGTGCCAGCTCACCACCGAGACTGGGATCCTACGAGCAGTACTTC,CASSPPRLGSYEQYF
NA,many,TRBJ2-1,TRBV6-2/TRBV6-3,TGTGCCAGCAGTCCGATCCTTTACAATGAGCAGTTCTTC,CASSPILYNEQFF
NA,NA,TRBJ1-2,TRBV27,TGTGCCAGCAGTTTATCCCGAACGTATGGCTACACCTTC,CASSLSRTYGYTF